This T cell receptor beta chain was identified in a study of T cell clones after liver transplantation. About the study: Pre-transplant mixed lymphocyte reactions yielded third-party-reactive TCRbeta sequences as comparators for graft-donor-reactive sequences. The study, taken as a whole, reports: Rather than being deleted, graft donor-reactive T cells may have moved into the graft. Post-transplant, graft-donor-reactive CD4 TCRbeta sequences in blood dropped significantly in 5 of 8 subjects.

Some clones are missing from TCRdb's copy, which holds only in-frame ones; the method was immunoSEQ multiplex PCR. Of about 630 clones in the sample, around 52% were seen once. Remarks on this clone: Its antigen is unidentified.

V shed 4 bases and J shed 6 bases, with 19 bases lying between them. The CDR3 has 15 residues. The V gene's germline CDR1 is SGHNT and CDR2 YYREEE (reference sequence). Proliferating CFSE-low MLR cells were sequenced to define alloreactive TCRbeta sequences. The V gene is TRBV5-4, the J gene TRBJ1-2; the D is unclear. Specimen: CD4+ T cells from cultured PBMCs. The receptor was isolated from a human patient who received a liver transplant. The T cells may come from the graft donor. The CDR3 nucleotides read TGTGCCAGCAGCCAATCGGGATGGCCCCCGCATGGCTACACCTTC. It yields the protein CASSQSGWPPHGYTF.